These 24 T cell receptor beta chains were all obtained from the same sample, sequenced in a study of blood T cell repertoires in COVID-19. Using immunoSEQ multiplex PCR, the repertoire was profiled, and TCRdb retains in-frame clones only, with some absent. This table has over 200,000 clones, 88% appearing once. Material: peripheral blood. These receptors were taken from a woman between 40 and 55 years old who had recovered from COVID-19.

The V and J genes are TRBV18 and TRBJ1-2, with TRBD1 identical over 8 bases. From germline, CDR1 is KGHSH and CDR2 LQKENI. This CDR3 spans 15 amino acids. The junction had 7 bases not matched to a gene; V was cut back by 5 bases and J by 2 bases. CDR3 sequence (DNA): TGTGCCAGCTCATCCGGGACAGGTTTGAACTATGGCTACACCTTC. This gives the protein CASSSGTGLNYGYTF.

The chain uses TRBV6-2 or TRBV6-3 and TRBJ2-1, with D maybe TRBD2 (5 bases). Germline loops: CDR1 MNHEY, CDR2 SVGEGT. V lost 2 bases and J lost 15, with 14 bases in between. The CDR3 totals 12 residues. CDR3 in DNA: TGTGCCAGCAGTTACCCCCGGGGTGGTCGGTTCTTC. Its protein product is CASSYPRGGRFF.

The CDR3 DNA is TGTGCCAGCAGCCCTCTAGCGGTCACAGATACGCAGTATTTT. Its translation: CASSPLAVTDTQYF. The chain recombines TRBV14 with TRBJ2-3; TRBD2 agrees at 7 bases. Unmatched junction bases numbered 3, after V lost 4 bases and J lost 2 bases. Germline V lookup: CDR1 SGHDN, CDR2 FVKESK. This CDR3 has 14 residues.

This chain uses TRBV7-3 with TRBJ2-3; 7 bases are a match to TRBD1. The V gene end was trimmed by 5 bases and the J gene end by 10 bases; junction bases not matched to a gene: 18. Germline CDR1 and CDR2: SGHTA and FQGTGA. The CDR3 is 16 residues long. CDR3 amino acids: CASSPANRGAGGPQYF. The CDR3 DNA reads as TGTGCCAGCAGCCCCGCGAACAGGGGCGCCGGCGGGCCGCAGTATTTT.

The rearrangement joins TRBV30 to TRBJ2-2; 7 bases agree with TRBD2. The trim removed 6 bases at V and 0 bases at J, leaving 4 bases unmatched. CDR1 is GTSNPN and CDR2 is SVGIG in the germline V gene (reference sequence). There are 14 residues in the CDR3. The CDR3 sequence is CACRGGANTGELFF. The CDR3 nucleotides are TGTGCCTGCCGTGGGGGGGCGAACACCGGGGAGCTGTTTTTT. Full variable domain (remainder filled in from reference TRBV30 and TRBJ2-2): SQTIHQWPATLVQPVGSPLSLECTVEGTSNPNLYWYRQAAGRGLQLLFYSVGIGQISSEVPQNLSASRPQDRQFILSSKKLLLSDSGFYLCACRGGANTGELFFGEGSRLTVL.

The chain carries TRBV11-3 and TRBJ2-7, with a tentative D call TRBD1 (7 bases). V was trimmed by 9 bases and J by 0 bases, leaving 18 bases between them. This CDR3 spans 15 amino acids. Germline V gene data show CDR1 as SGHNT and CDR2 as YENEEA. CDR3 nucleotide sequence: TGTGCCAGTACAAGGGGGGACAGTTACTCCTACGAGCAGTACTTC. Translating it yields CASTRGDSYSYEQYF.

This clone was seen just once. This chain connects TRBV7-2 to TRBJ2-1; possibly TRBD2 for D (6 bases). Germline CDR1 SGHTA, CDR2 FQGNSA. This CDR3 has 15 amino acids. V was cut by 8 bases and J by 2 bases, with 16 bases left in between. The CDR3 loop reads CASGGTPAAYNEQFF. The DNA for the CDR3 is TGTGCCAGCGGCGGGACGCCTGCGGCCTACAATGAGCAGTTCTTC.

V and J are TRBV10-3 and TRBJ2-2, with 9 bases matching TRBD1. The CDR3 loop spans 14 amino acids. J lost 3 bases, V lost 6 bases, and 2 bases had no gene match. CDR1 is ENHRY and CDR2 is SYGVKD in the germline V gene. DNA for the CDR3: TGTGCCATCAGGGGGACAGGGCACACCGGGGAGCTGTTTTTT. It specifies CAIRGTGHTGELFF.

This chain uses TRBV5-1 with TRBJ1-1, with unresolved D. Looked up from germline, CDR1 is SGHRS and CDR2 is YFSETQ. V was shortened by 0 bases and J by 7 bases, with 10 bases between the two germline ends. This CDR3 has 13 amino acids. The CDR3 DNA reads as TGCGCCAGCAGCTTGGTTTTAGGGAGTGAAGCTTTCTTT. It translates to CASSLVLGSEAFF.

The V call is TRBV3-1 (or the pseudogene TRBV3-2), the J call TRBJ2-3; 10 bases align to TRBD2. The CDR3 extends over 16 amino acids. V was pared by 3 bases and J by 8 bases, with 11 bases of the junction left unmatched. CDR1 and CDR2 from the germline V gene are LGHDT and YNNKEL (reference sequence). The CDR3 loop reads CASSQGLAGVGVTQYF. CDR3 nucleotides: TGTGCCAGCAGCCAGGGGCTAGCGGGAGTGGGGGTTACGCAGTATTTT.

The V call is TRBV20-1, the J call TRBJ2-7; perhaps TRBD2 as D (5 bases). Trimming removed 6 bases at V and 6 bases at J, with 9 bases between. This CDR3 has 10 amino acids. Germline CDR1 and CDR2: DFQATT and SNEGSKA (reference sequence). The CDR3 DNA reads as TGCAGTGCCCGGGGTGTCGAGCAGTACTTC. Translation: CSARGVEQYF.

The sample holds one count of this clone. V gene TRBV3-1 (or the pseudogene TRBV3-2) combines with J gene TRBJ2-3; 7 nucleotides align to TRBD2. The CDR3 is 11 amino acids. V trimming: 4 bases; J trimming: 8 bases; junction bases outside the gene matches: 0. The germline gives CDR1 LGHDT, CDR2 YNNKEL (reference sequence). The CDR3 region is CASSPGGTQYF. In nucleotides, the CDR3 is TGTGCCAGCAGCCCGGGGGGTACGCAGTATTTT.

This rearrangement joins TRBV29-1 to TRBJ2-6, with 7 nucleotides matching TRBD1. V was pared by 4 bases and J by 2 bases, with 2 bases of the junction left unmatched. The germline gives CDR1 SQVTM, CDR2 ANQGSEA. The CDR3 loop spans 14 amino acids. CDR3 in DNA: TGCAGCGTTGGCAGGGGGACTGGGGCCAACGTCCTGACTTTC. As protein: CSVGRGTGANVLTF.

The V and J genes are TRBV19 and TRBJ1-1; D is ambiguous. Germline V gene sequence: CDR1 LNHDA, CDR2 SQIVND (reference sequence). The CDR3 runs 12 residues. V shed 1 base and J shed 8 bases, with 8 bases lying between them. The CDR3 sequence is CASSIAGGEAFF. The CDR3 coding sequence is TGTGCCAGTAGTATAGCCGGAGGAGAAGCTTTCTTT. Using reference TRBV19 and TRBJ1-1 for the parts outside the CDR3, the full variable domain is DGGITQSPKYLFRKEGQNVTLSCEQNLNHDAMYWYRQDPGQGLRLIYYSQIVNDFQKGDIAEGYSVSREKKESFPLTVTSAQKNPTAFYLCASSIAGGEAFFGQGTRLTVV.

This rearrangement joins TRBV5-6 to TRBJ1-5, with D perhaps TRBD1 (6 bases). The V gene's germline CDR1 is SGHDT and CDR2 YYEEEE. This CDR3 has 17 residues. Trimming pared 2 bases from V and 1 base from J, leaving 16 bases between. For the CDR3, the DNA is TGTGCCAGCAGCTTCGGGACACCGCGCGGGAGCAATCAGCCCCAGCATTTT. Residues: CASSFGTPRGSNQPQHF.

This chain joins TRBV6-4 and TRBJ2-2; 9 bases are a match to TRBD2. Germline trimming cut 6 bases from V and 2 bases from J; bases unmatched to any gene: 10. CDR3 length equals 17 residues. Germline V gives CDR1 MRHNA, CDR2 SNTAGT. CDR3 loop: CASRPAGLAGNTGELFF. CDR3 DNA sequence: TGTGCCAGCAGACCCGCCGGGCTAGCGGGAAACACCGGGGAGCTGTTTTTT.

V is TRBV4-1 and J is TRBJ1-2, with 11 positions matching TRBD1. Per the germline V gene, CDR1 is MGHRA and CDR2 is YSYEKL. J gave up 3 bases and V 1 base, and 7 bases lay outside the gene matches. CDR3 length equals 17 residues. CDR3 loop: CASSQGTGGVWDYGYTF. In nucleotides, the CDR3 is TGCGCCAGCAGCCAAGGGACAGGGGGCGTCTGGGACTATGGCTACACCTTC.

The V call is TRBV24-1, the J call TRBJ2-1; 9 nucleotides align to TRBD2. The CDR3 has 20 amino acids. Trimming removed 5 bases from V and 9 bases from J; junction bases left unmatched: 25. The germline gives CDR1 KGHDR, CDR2 SFDVKD. The CDR3 region is CATSAPPGGEKAGGPGEQFF. CDR3 in DNA: TGTGCCACCAGTGCCCCCCCAGGAGGGGAGAAGGCGGGAGGGCCGGGTGAGCAGTTCTTC.

The V call is TRBV9, the J call TRBJ2-5; perhaps TRBD1 as D (6 bases). The V and J ends lost 4 bases and 1 base respectively, with 14 bases between them. This CDR3 is 15 amino acids long. The germline CDR1 and CDR2 sequences are SGDLS and YYNGEE. The CDR3 DNA reads TGTGCCAGCAGCCCGGACGGGACACCCCAAGAGACCCAGTACTTC. Encoded protein: CASSPDGTPQETQYF.

The V call is TRBV7-2, the J call TRBJ1-2, with unresolved D. V was trimmed by 1 base and J by 6 bases, leaving 15 bases between them. Germline CDR1 SGHTA, CDR2 FQGNSA. The CDR3 contains 15 residues. CDR3: CASSLGGGSPNGYTF. For the CDR3, the DNA is TGTGCCAGCAGCTTAGGGGGAGGGAGCCCCAATGGCTACACCTTC. The variable domain in full, completed from reference TRBV7-2 and TRBJ1-2, reads GAGVSQSPSNKVTEKGKDVELRCDPISGHTALYWYRQSLGQGLEFLIYFQGNSAPDKSGLPSDRFSAERTGGSVSTLTIQRTQQEDSAVYLCASSLGGGSPNGYTFGSGTRLTVV.

The chain carries TRBV6-2 or TRBV6-3 and TRBJ1-2, with TRBD1 matching 7 bases. Germline loops: CDR1 MNHEY, CDR2 SVGEGT. V gave up 2 bases and J gave up 7 bases; unmatched junction bases: 13. The CDR3 runs 16 residues. CDR3 nucleotides: TGTGCCAGCAGTTACCCAACGGACAGGAGGAAGGCTGGCTACACCTTC. Its protein is CASSYPTDRRKAGYTF.

The chain uses TRBV15 and TRBJ2-1, with 11 bases fitting TRBD2. J gave up 9 bases and V 3 bases, and 10 bases lay outside the gene matches. There are 16 residues in the CDR3. Germline V gives CDR1 LNHNV, CDR2 YYDKDF (reference sequence). The CDR3 loop reads CATSSRAGLAGGEQFF. CDR3 nucleotide sequence: TGTGCCACCAGCAGTCGAGCGGGGCTAGCGGGAGGTGAGCAGTTCTTC.

The V gene is TRBV29-1, the J gene TRBJ1-5, with 9 bases identical to TRBD1. CDR3 length: 15 amino acids. V lost 4 bases and J lost 7; bases outside the gene matches: 11. Germline V gene lookup returns CDR1 SQVTM and CDR2 ANQGSEA. For the CDR3, the DNA is TGCAGCGTTGTGGTCGGGGGACAGGGTCGCCAGCCCCAGCATTTT. Its translation is CSVVVGGQGRQPQHF. Based on the CDR3 plus reference TRBV29-1 and TRBJ1-5, the full variable domain is SAVISQKPSRDICQRGTSLTIQCQVDSQVTMMFWYRQQPGQSLTLIATANQGSEATYESGFVIDKFPISRPNLTFSTLTVSNMSPEDSSIYLCSVVVGGQGRQPQHFGDGTRLSIL.

This chain joins TRBV1 and TRBJ1-5; the table assigns TRBD1, which was not confirmed against the DNA. TRBV1 is termed a pseudogene. This CDR3 contains 19 residues. The CDR3 DNA reads TGCACCAGCAGCCATGCTCCGGGACAGGGCCACAATAGCAATCAGCCCCAGCATTTT. Protein: CTSSHAPGQGHNSNQPQHF.